This TCR beta chain was profiled in a study of radiation and T cells in renal cell carcinoma. Time point denoted: baseline pretreatment blood. Treatment specified: 15 Gy SBRT to primary tumor, nephrectomy 4 weeks later. Clear cell pathology was present in this patient's renal cell carcinoma. The length of the CDR3 is 13 residues. Germline loops: CDR1 MNHNY, CDR2 SVGAGI (reference sequence). V lost 7 bases to trimming and J lost 4 bases; unmatched junction nucleotides: 4. Some clones are missing from TCRdb's copy, which holds only in-frame ones; the method was immunoSEQ multiplex PCR. The table lists 140,000 to 150,000 clones, around 89% of them singletons.

The sequencing used blood, collected from a patient whose treatment included radiotherapy and nephrectomy. This receptor was taken from an older woman with renal cell carcinoma. V is TRBV6-6 and J is TRBJ1-5; 7 nucleotides match TRBD1. In DNA form, the CDR3 reads TGTGCCAGCATCGACAGGGAGAATCAGCCCCAGCATTTT. Translated, it gives CASIDRENQPQHF.